Shown below are 16 T cell receptor beta chains from a single sample sequenced in a study of blood T cell repertoires in COVID-19. The assay was immunoSEQ multiplex PCR, and TCRdb's table has in-frame clones only and misses some. In the table there are about 150,000 clones, roughly 82% of which are singletons. Sequenced sample: peripheral blood. These receptors originate from a woman between 50 and 59 years old in a cohort sampled during active or convalescent COVID-19.

The V gene is TRBV5-1, the J gene TRBJ1-3; maybe TRBD1 (6 bases). Germline CDR1 reads SGHRS; CDR2 reads YFSETQ. This CDR3 spans 15 amino acids. V lost 4 bases to trimming and J lost 2 bases, with 13 bases between them. The CDR3 region has the DNA TGCGCCAGCAGCCCGTTGACAGGTGCTGGAAACACCATATATTTT. Translating gives CASSPLTGAGNTIYF.

With regard to this clone: At one end, the junction sequence differs from germline, possibly due to a read error. The V and J genes are TRBV7-9 and TRBJ1-2; D is perhaps TRBD1 (5 bases). The CDR3 is made up of 12 amino acids. The germline gives CDR1 SEHNR, CDR2 FQNEAQ (reference sequence). The CDR3 DNA reads as TGTGCCTGCAGGGATACGGAGCCTGGCTACACCTTC. Protein product: CACRDTEPGYTF.

V and J are TRBV7-3 and TRBJ2-7; 10 nucleotides match TRBD2. The V gene's germline CDR1 is SGHTA and CDR2 FQGTGA. This CDR3 is built from 16 residues. V was pared by 1 base and J by 3 bases, with 6 bases of the junction left unmatched. DNA for the CDR3: TGTGCCAGCAGCTTAAGAGTAGCGGGGGGCCGCTACGAGCAGTACTTC. Translated: CASSLRVAGGRYEQYF.

The CDR3 coding sequence is TGTGCCAGTAGGCGGGGGGCCAATGGCTACACCTTC. Its protein product is CASRRGANGYTF. The chain is built from TRBV19 and TRBJ1-2; perhaps TRBD1 as D (6 bases). Germline loops: CDR1 LNHDA, CDR2 SQIVND (reference sequence). The CDR3 sequence is 12 residues long. V was cut by 6 bases and J by 6 bases, with 11 bases left in between.

The chain has TRBV6-5 and TRBJ1-2; no reliable D call. Germline-derived CDR1 and CDR2 are MNHEY and SVGAGI. CDR3 length: 13 amino acids. Trimming took 4 bases from V and 4 from J, leaving 10 bases between them. CDR3 in DNA: TGTGCCAGCAGTTCATCAATGGCCTATGGCTACACCTTC. It codes for CASSSSMAYGYTF.

This clone was counted between two and nine times. V and J are TRBV6-2 or TRBV6-3 and TRBJ2-5, with a weak D call TRBD1 (6 bases). Germline V gives CDR1 MNHEY, CDR2 SVGEGT. V lost 6 bases, J lost 5 bases, and 16 bases lay in between. The CDR3 is 14 residues long. The CDR3 nucleotides are TGTGCCAGCAGCTTCGGACAGAGTTCCGAGACCCAGTACTTC. Translating gives CASSFGQSSETQYF.

This rearrangement joins TRBV6-5 to TRBJ1-5, with TRBD1 matching over 8 bases. Germline loops: CDR1 MNHEY, CDR2 SVGAGI. Unmatched junction bases numbered 4, after V lost 7 bases and J lost 2 bases. The CDR3 length is 14 residues. CDR3 loop: CASTATGGNQPQHF. DNA for the CDR3: TGTGCCAGCACTGCGACAGGGGGCAATCAGCCCCAGCATTTT.

The CDR3 protein is CASSVEGTGGFETQYF. CDR3 nucleotides: TGTGCCAGCAGCGTAGAAGGGACAGGGGGATTCGAGACCCAGTACTTC. V gene TRBV9 combines with J gene TRBJ2-5, with 11 bases fitting TRBD1. CDR3 length equals 16 residues. The germline V gene has CDR1 SGDLS and CDR2 YYNGEE. The V gene end was trimmed by 0 bases and the J gene end by 5 bases; junction bases not matched to a gene: 6.

The chain couples TRBV21-1 to TRBJ1-6. TRBV21-1 is designated a pseudogene. The CDR3 covers 14 residues. CDR3 coding DNA: TGTGCCGTCCCCCGGGGGGCGCGTGATTCACCCCTCCACTTT. Its protein is CAVPRGARDSPLHF.

V gene TRBV21-1 combines with J gene TRBJ2-6; the D call in the table, TRBD1, was not verified against the DNA. TRBV21-1 is labeled a pseudogene. CDR3 size: 18 residues. In DNA form, the CDR3 reads TGTGCCAGCTTAACTATCAAACAGGTAAACTCTGGGGCCAACGTCCTGACTTTC. This translates into CASLTIKQVNSGANVLTF.

The chain couples TRBV5-6 to TRBJ1-5, with no clear D. Trimming left V 2 bases short and J 11 bases short, with 14 bases between. CDR3 length: 13 amino acids. Germline CDR1 and CDR2: SGHDT and YYEEEE. CDR3 sequence: CASSFGRSRTQHF. As DNA, the CDR3 is TGTGCCAGCAGCTTTGGGCGATCAAGGACCCAGCATTTT. Complete variable domain (other parts from reference TRBV5-6 and TRBJ1-5): DAGVTQSPTHLIKTRGQQVTLRCSPKSGHDTVSWYQQALGQGPQFIFQYYEEEERQRGNFPDRFSGHQFPNYSSELNVNALLLGDSALYLCASSFGRSRTQHFGDGTRLSIL.

This chain links TRBV27 with TRBJ1-2; perhaps TRBD1 as D (5 bases). Germline V CDR1 and CDR2: MNHEY, SMNVEV (reference sequence). CDR3 length: 12 residues. The V and J ends lost 5 bases and 8 bases respectively, with 12 bases between them. Written as DNA, the CDR3 is TGTGCCAGCAGTATGGGGCCGGGCGGCTACACCTTC. As protein: CASSMGPGGYTF.

V usage is TRBV5-1 and J usage is TRBJ2-1, with 8 nucleotides matching TRBD2. The ends lost 6 bases at V and 2 bases at J; junction bases unmatched: 4. The CDR3 spans 14 residues. Germline CDR1 is SGHRS and CDR2 is YFSETQ. The CDR3 coding sequence is TGCGCCAGCAACGGGGGGGCCACCTACAATGAGCAGTTCTTC. Amino acid sequence: CASNGGATYNEQFF.

This rearrangement joins TRBV3-1 (or the pseudogene TRBV3-2) to TRBJ1-2; D may be TRBD1 (6 bases). The CDR3 covers 15 residues. Germline V gives CDR1 LGHDT, CDR2 YNNKEL (reference sequence). With 0 bases removed from V and 4 bases from J, the gap between germline ends came to 12 bases. CDR3 bases: TGTGCCAGCAGCCAAGAAGGAGGCAGGGGCTATGGCTACACCTTC. Its translation is CASSQEGGRGYGYTF.

This clone was detected only once. This chain links TRBV7-9 with TRBJ2-5, with D possibly matching TRBD1 (6 bases). The germline V gene encodes CDR1 SEHNR and CDR2 FQNEAQ (reference sequence). CDR3 length: 15 amino acids. The V gene lost 5 bases and the J gene lost 2 bases, with 15 bases spanning the gap. The CDR3 reads CASSVGTPTQETQYF. CDR3 sequence (DNA): TGTGCCAGCAGCGTCGGGACACCCACTCAAGAGACCCAGTACTTC.

The genes are TRBV15 and TRBJ1-1; no clear D. The CDR3 is made up of 13 amino acids. The germline gives CDR1 LNHNV, CDR2 YYDKDF (reference sequence). Between the trimmed V and J ends, which lost 4 bases and 1 base, there was a span of 7 bases. The CDR3 DNA is TGTGCCACCAGCACACGGGGGAACACTGAAGCTTTCTTT. This gives the protein CATSTRGNTEAFF.